The clone carrying this T cell receptor beta chain was seen a handful of times. The data stem from a study of T cells in Graves' hyperthyroidism and ophthalmopathy. Amplification of TCR beta CDR3 regions was performed using RNA transcripts as template. An initial round of RT-PCR targeting the TCR CDR3 relied on the HTBI primer set. Via MiXCR, TCRdb re-called the multiplex PCR reads, giving one row per CDR3 protein. The sample includes about 660,000 distinct CDR3 sequences, roughly 45% of them seen just once. The CDR3 totals 14 residues. Per the germline V gene, CDR1 is SGHVS and CDR2 is FQNEAQ. V dropped 1 base and J dropped 8 bases, with 11 bases sitting between them.

The sample comprised peripheral blood or thyroid tissue (not recorded which). The gene calls are TRBV7-8 and TRBJ1-4; D is unresolved. The receptor was isolated from an adult man with Graves' disease, either hyperthyroidism or ophthalmopathy (not recorded which). In DNA form, the CDR3 reads TGTGCCAGCAGCTTAGGAGCCGGATTCGAAAAACTGTTTTTT. It encodes CASSLGAGFEKLFF.